This note documents a single T cell receptor (beta chain) sequence. V was trimmed by 4 bases and J by 6 bases, leaving 14 bases between them. The germline CDR1 and CDR2 sequences are SGHRS and YFSETQ. This CDR3 contains 14 residues. A quantity of about 0.5 to 1 ug RNA underwent reverse transcription using random hexamers. Multiplex PCR with immunoSEQ amplified the TCR beta CDR3 across 54 Vbeta and 13 Jbeta. A single record per CDR3 protein comes from TCRdb applying MiXCR to the immunoSEQ multiplex PCR reads. The sample lists some 120,000 distinct CDR3 sequences, about nine tenths seen once, with 0.13% to 0.15% in the top ten. This entry belongs to a study of CD8 T cells in Susac syndrome. As controls, healthy donors matched for age and sex were used.

Material: CD4+ T cells from PBMCs. The source is a human donor in good health. The V and J genes are TRBV5-1 and TRBJ1-5; possibly TRBD1 for D (5 bases). The DNA of the CDR3 is TGCGCCAGCAGCATGGGGGGGAGAGGTCAGCCCCAGCATTTT. Protein sequence: CASSMGGRGQPQHF.